This TCR beta chain was recovered during a study of glioma-infiltrating T cells after dendritic cell vaccination. Study background: The vaccine used monocyte-derived dendritic cells pulsed overnight with autologous tumor lysate. At biweekly intervals, patients got three intradermal dendritic cell vaccine injections.

Using immunoSEQ multiplex PCR, the repertoire was profiled, and TCRdb retains in-frame clones only, with some absent. The sample lists tens of thousands of clones; 85% to 90% were seen once. The germline V gene encodes CDR1 LNHDA and CDR2 SQIVND (reference sequence). The CDR3 length is 16 residues. The V and J ends lost 3 bases and 0 bases respectively, with 9 bases between them. This TCR was sampled from a human donor with glioblastoma. Sequencing used blood, obtained before dendritic cell vaccination. V usage is TRBV19 and J usage is TRBJ2-6, with D perhaps matching TRBD1 (6 bases). This CDR3 reads CASSMTGSSGANVLTF. The CDR3 DNA sequence: TGTGCCAGTAGTATGACAGGATCCTCTGGGGCCAACGTCCTGACTTTC.